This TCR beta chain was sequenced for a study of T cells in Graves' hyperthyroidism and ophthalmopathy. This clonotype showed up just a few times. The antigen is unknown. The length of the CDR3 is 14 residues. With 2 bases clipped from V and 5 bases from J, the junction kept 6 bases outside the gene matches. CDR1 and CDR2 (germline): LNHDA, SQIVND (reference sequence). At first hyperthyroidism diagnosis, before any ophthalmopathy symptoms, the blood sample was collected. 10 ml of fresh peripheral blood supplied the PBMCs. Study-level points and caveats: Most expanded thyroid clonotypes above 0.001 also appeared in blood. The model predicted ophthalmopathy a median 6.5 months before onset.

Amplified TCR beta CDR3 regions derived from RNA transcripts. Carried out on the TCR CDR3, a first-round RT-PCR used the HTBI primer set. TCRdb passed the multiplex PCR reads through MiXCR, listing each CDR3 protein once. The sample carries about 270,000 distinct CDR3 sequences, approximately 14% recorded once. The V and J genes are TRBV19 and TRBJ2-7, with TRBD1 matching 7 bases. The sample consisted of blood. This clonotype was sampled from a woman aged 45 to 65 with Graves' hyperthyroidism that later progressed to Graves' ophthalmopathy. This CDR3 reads CASSITGQDHEQYF. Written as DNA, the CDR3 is TGTGCCAGTAGTATAACCGGACAGGACCACGAGCAGTACTTC. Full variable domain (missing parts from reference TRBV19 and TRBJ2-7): DGGITQSPKYLFRKEGQNVTLSCEQNLNHDAMYWYRQDPGQGLRLIYYSQIVNDFQKGDIAEGYSVSREKKESFPLTVTSAQKNPTAFYLCASSITGQDHEQYFGPGTRLTVT.